Each of the 13 T cell receptor beta chains below was sequenced from the same sample in a study of identical twins (TCRdb year 2016). The receptor library was made with 5' RACE. Sequenced on an Illumina HiSeq 2000. The public reads were quality trimmed at Q25 with fastp and then assembled into clones with MiXCR by TCRdb, keeping productive beta chains. Every entry covers one CDR3 protein and lists the most common genes and DNA from its rows. This sample comprises around 1.7 million distinct CDR3 sequences, around 33% of them detected only once. The top ten constitute 0.27% of the sample. Material for sequencing was cord blood. These receptors all stem from a newborn girl in good health.

Only one count was recorded for this clonotype. This sequence joins TRBV6-1 and TRBJ2-1; 8 nucleotides align to TRBD1. The V gene's germline CDR1 is MNHNS and CDR2 SASEGT. This CDR3 is built from 12 residues. The junction had 8 bases not matched to a gene; V was cut back by 8 bases and J by 11 bases. Here the CDR3 DNA reads TGTGCCAGCCCCAACGACAGGGGTAAGCAGTTCTTC. Its translation is CASPNDRGKQFF.

The chain is built from TRBV7-2 and TRBJ2-1; no firm D call. Germline values: CDR1 SGHTA, CDR2 FQGNSA. CDR3 length: 12 amino acids. V was clipped by 10 bases and J by 3 bases, with 10 bases between them. CDR3 DNA sequence: TGTGCCATTTACCCGGGCTACAATGAGCAGTTCTTC. Translated, it gives CAIYPGYNEQFF.

Concerning this clonotype: A much larger clone is a single base away; this may be a read error. The chain carries TRBV12-3 or TRBV12-4 and TRBJ2-7, with unresolved D. V lost 4 bases and J 10 bases, leaving 17 bases between the germline ends. The length of the CDR3 is 13 residues. CDR3 in amino acids: CASSSLLKEIQYF. Written as DNA, the CDR3 is TGTGCCAGCAGTTCCCTTCTAAAAGAGATCCAGTACTTC.

The chain links TRBV20-1 to TRBJ2-7, with 12 bases matching TRBD2. This CDR3 is built from 14 residues. V lost 3 bases, J lost 4 bases, and 4 bases stayed unmatched. Per the germline V gene, CDR1 is DFQATT and CDR2 is SNEGSKA (reference sequence). CDR3 coding DNA: TGCAGTGCTAGTTTACTAGCGGGGGGTTACGAGCAGTACTTC. Translating it yields CSASLLAGGYEQYF.

V and J are TRBV7-2 and TRBJ2-2; 14 bases map to TRBD2. Looked up from germline, CDR1 is SGHTA and CDR2 is FQGNSA. After removal of 3 bases from V and 9 bases from J, the junction contained 6 bases not matched to a gene. This CDR3 has 16 amino acids. The CDR3 region is CASSFTGTSGSRELFF. CDR3 DNA sequence: TGTGCCAGCAGCTTTACCGGGACTAGCGGGAGTCGGGAGCTGTTTTTT.

This clonotype was seen a handful of times. The gene calls are TRBV18 and TRBJ2-7; 7 nucleotides align to TRBD2. Germline CDR1 reads KGHSH; CDR2 reads LQKENI. V lost 3 bases, J lost 6 bases, and 2 bases stayed unmatched. CDR3 length: 12 amino acids. As DNA, the CDR3 is TGTGCCAGCTCACCGACTAGCTCCGAGCAGTACTTC. This gives the protein CASSPTSSEQYF.

This clonotype was counted only a few times. The chain links TRBV3-1 to TRBJ2-7, with D uncertain. Deletions cut 0 bases from V and 0 bases from J, with 9 bases between. The germline gives CDR1 LGHDT, CDR2 YNNKEL (reference sequence). This CDR3 spans 15 amino acids. Written as DNA, the CDR3 is TGTGCCAGCAGCCAAGATCTGCGCAGCTCCTACGAGCAGTACTTC. Residues: CASSQDLRSSYEQYF.

This clonotype was counted only a few times. The chain combines TRBV27 with TRBJ1-2; no definite D call. The CDR3 is 13 residues long. V gave up 8 bases and J gave up 2 bases, with 12 bases separating them. The V gene's germline CDR1 is MNHEY and CDR2 SMNVEV (reference sequence). In DNA, the CDR3 is TGTGCCAGCGGAGACGGGAGGAACTATGGCTACACCTTC. It yields the protein CASGDGRNYGYTF.

Details on this clonotype: An end of the junction does not agree with germline; a read error may underlie this. The chain uses TRBV6-6 and TRBJ2-1, with D possibly matching TRBD1 (6 bases). The CDR3 spans 14 residues. Germline CDR1 reads MNHNY; CDR2 reads SVGAGI (reference sequence). CDR3 bases: TGTGCCAGCAAACCAGGGGATCTAGTACGTGAGCGGTTCTTC. This encodes CASKPGDLVRERFF.

This clonotype turned up a few times. V gene TRBV12-3 or TRBV12-4 combines with J gene TRBJ2-2, with unresolved D. The CDR3 covers 12 residues. V was clipped by 4 bases and J by 6 bases, with 6 bases between them. The CDR3 bases are TGTGCCAGCAGTTCCGCCCCCGGGGAGCTGTTTTTT. This gives the protein CASSSAPGELFF.

The rearrangement joins TRBV6-5 to TRBJ2-6; D is undetermined. The CDR3 has 18 residues. Germline CDR1 is MNHEY and CDR2 is SVGAGI. Trimming cost V 0 bases and J 0 bases, with 12 bases left between them. CDR3 residues: CASSYSAYVGSGANVLTF. The CDR3 DNA reads TGTGCCAGCAGTTACTCGGCTTACGTGGGCTCTGGGGCCAACGTCCTGACTTTC.

About this clonotype itself: A junction boundary mismatches the germline segment, possibly from a read error. The chain combines TRBV9 with TRBJ2-3, with D perhaps TRBD2 (5 bases). Germline loops: CDR1 SGDLS, CDR2 YYNGEE. The CDR3 has 14 amino acids. The CDR3 loop reads CVSSVGRSTDTQYF. CDR3 in DNA: TGTGTCAGCAGCGTAGGGAGAAGCACAGATACGCAGTATTTT.

The chain combines TRBV6-5 with TRBJ1-1, with TRBD1 identical over 7 bases. This CDR3 region has 15 residues. CDR1 and CDR2 from the germline V gene are MNHEY and SVGAGI. The J segment lost 2 bases and the V segment lost 5 bases, leaving 8 bases of the junction unmatched. CDR3 in DNA: TGTGCCAGCAGTCCTCAGGACAGGATAAACACTGAAGCTTTCTTT. Translated, it gives CASSPQDRINTEAFF.